This entry features one T cell receptor beta chain sequence. In its sample, this clonotype was seen many times. The antigen it binds to is not known. No per-base quality is available; no much larger clone lies one base away. cDNA was synthesized by template-switch 5'RACE using a primer carrying a 10-nucleotide random unique molecular identifier by which each TCR transcript was tagged. Over 160 million TCR-beta sequences, covering 15-18 subjects, were produced in each sequencing run. Total RNA was extracted with the RNeasy kit. Using the KAPA Real-time Library Amplification kit, TCR-beta VDJ regions were amplified with primers for the TCR constant region and the 5'RACE anchor. Sample indexes and Illumina adaptors were added in a first PCR, and a second PCR then increased library yield. The roughly 650 bp TCR product was size-selected on a 2% E-gel SizeSelection system after Ampure bead purification. Library quality was checked on a Bioanalyzer, concentration was measured with Qubit, and libraries were quantified with the Kapa Library Quantification kit before pooling. Libraries were sequenced paired-end 2 x 150 bp on an Illumina HiSeq 2500. To increase sequence diversity, about 23-32% phiX was spiked into each library pool. Per the original workflow: Quality-filtered reads were processed with the UMI-based MiGEC pipeline, which removed over 90% of raw TCR sequences during error correction. IMGT germline references were used for aligning VDJ genes, and each clonotype was defined as a unique CDR3 amino acid sequence together with its V-J genes. VDJtools evaluated clonal expansion, Shannon diversity and CDR3 relatedness (CalcPairwiseDistances, ClusterSamples); CLCbio workbench built phylogenetic trees. Expanded clones were defined as having at least 8 unique UMIs, based on coefficient-of-variation modelling across technical triplicates. TCRdb took the public reads, trimmed them with fastp at Q25, ran MiXCR for clone calling and kept in-frame beta chains. One record per CDR3 amino acid sequence lists the most common genes and DNA. For this entry, the V and J calls and clone size follow TCRdb and not the study's own pipeline. This sample holds tens of thousands of distinct CDR3 sequences; about 9.1% were observed only once. The ten largest make up 1.6% of the sample.

These data belong to a study of neurological immune-mediated disorders (dated by TCRdb to the late 2010s). At the level of the whole study: Using UMI-based sequencing, the study compared peripheral blood TCR-beta repertoires from patients with HTLV-I-associated myelopathy (HAM/TSP), patients with multiple sclerosis, and healthy controls. The cohort included 60 to 75 subjects: some 14 with HAM/TSP, some 35 with multiple sclerosis, and around 20 healthy controls. The roughly 100 TCR-beta libraries included longitudinal samples, technical triplicates and paired sorted CD4+ and CD8+ T-cell subsets alongside PBMC samples. Longitudinal HAM/TSP donors and healthy donors each had 3 time-points at intervals of about 3-45 months.

The sample's time point label, in plain terms: longitudinal time-point 1 (baseline). Healthy controls were blood bank volunteers in Maryland, USA. Libraries from unsorted PBMCs were made from 2 million PBMCs kept in RNAlater at -80 degrees C until RNA extraction. Peripheral blood was subjected to Ficoll-Hypaque density gradient centrifugation to isolate PBMCs, which were then cryopreserved in liquid nitrogen. On the study overall, not on this receptor specifically: TCR clonal expansion was highest in HAM/TSP patients and lowest in MS patients, with MS patients falling below even healthy controls. No identical CDR3 amino acid sequences were shared among expanded clones across subjects, suggesting private TCR-beta repertoires in all groups.

Reading the germline V gene (reference sequence) gives CDR1 PRHDT and CDR2 FYEKMQ. Including the terminal cysteine and phenylalanine, the CDR3 comprises 15 residues. Only CDR3 DNA remains: 45 bases, in frame from the first base. V drops 5 bases and J drops 1 base, leaving 15 bases in between. The sequence was obtained from a woman aged 40 to 50 in good health. The chain is made from TRBV13 and TRBJ2-7; the D gene is perhaps TRBD1, from 6 matching bases. The specimen sequenced was PBMCs. The DNA reads TGTGCCAGCAGCCAGGGGCCCATCGCTTCCTACGAGCAGTACTTC. Its coded protein is CASSQGPIASYEQYF.